One and the same sample provided the 32 T cell receptor beta chains below, sequenced in a study of neoadjuvant anti-PD-1 for oral cavity cancer. TCRdb's table, derived via immunoSEQ multiplex PCR, lists solely in-frame clones and lacks some. The sample lists more than 50,000 clones, around four fifths occurring once. The material was PBMCs, obtained before nivolumab (anti-PD-1) treatment. These receptors all come from a person aged 35-79 years with oral cavity squamous cell carcinoma.

The V and J genes are TRBV10-1 and TRBJ1-1, with unresolved D. Germline V gene sequence: CDR1 WNHNN, CDR2 SYGVQD (reference sequence). V was clipped by 2 bases and J by 1 base, with 14 bases between them. This CDR3 has 16 amino acids. CDR3 sequence reads: CASSEALSHGNTEAFF. In DNA, the CDR3 is TGCGCCAGCAGTGAGGCCCTGTCTCATGGGAACACTGAAGCTTTCTTT.

The chain links TRBV6-6 to TRBJ2-5; no clear D gene. CDR3 size: 13 residues. The V and J ends lost 4 bases and 1 base respectively, with 7 bases between them. The V gene's germline CDR1 is MNHNY and CDR2 SVGAGI (reference sequence). In DNA form, the CDR3 reads TGTGCCAGCAGTTTTAGTAGCCAAGAGACCCAGTACTTC. It specifies CASSFSSQETQYF.

This chain uses TRBV29-1 with TRBJ2-5; TRBD1 agrees at 9 bases. The CDR3 length is 14 residues. CDR1 SQVTM and CDR2 ANQGSEA come from the germline V gene. V lost 8 bases and J lost 3; bases outside the gene matches: 10. CDR3 coding DNA: TGCAGCACGACCCCCGGGACAGGGAAAGAGACCCAGTACTTC. Residues: CSTTPGTGKETQYF.

The chain carries TRBV15 and TRBJ1-1; D is undetermined. With 3 bases removed from V and 6 bases from J, the gap between germline ends came to 14 bases. Germline V CDR1 and CDR2: LNHNV, YYDKDF (reference sequence). The CDR3 totals 14 residues. The DNA of the CDR3 is TGTGCCACCAGCAGGGAGAGGAGGTGGGCTGAAGCTTTCTTT. It encodes CATSRERRWAEAFF.

The chain links TRBV14 to TRBJ2-2; D gene unclear. This CDR3 is 13 amino acids long. V was trimmed by 1 base and J by 6 bases, leaving 6 bases between them. Germline values: CDR1 SGHDN, CDR2 FVKESK. The CDR3 loop is CASSQAVPGELFF. CDR3 nucleotide sequence: TGTGCCAGCAGCCAAGCGGTTCCCGGGGAGCTGTTTTTT.

The chain has TRBV5-1 and TRBJ2-1; 7 nucleotides line up with TRBD1. Trimming took 0 bases from V and 5 from J; bases not matched to a gene: 8. Germline assignment: CDR1 SGHRS and CDR2 YFSETQ. The CDR3 runs 16 residues. The CDR3 loop reads CASSLAVGTANNEQFF. Written as DNA, the CDR3 is TGCGCCAGCAGCTTGGCCGTAGGGACAGCTAACAATGAGCAGTTCTTC.

CDR3 coding DNA: TGTGCCAGCAGCCGCCGGACAGACGCCGGGGAGCTGTTTTTT. The encoded protein is CASSRRTDAGELFF. V usage is TRBV7-8 and J usage is TRBJ2-2; a weak D match, TRBD1 (6 bases). This CDR3 spans 14 amino acids. V was trimmed by 5 bases and J by 6 bases, leaving 13 bases between them. Germline V CDR1 and CDR2: SGHVS, FQNEAQ.

The J gene is TRBJ1-2, the V gene TRBV27; 9 bases fit TRBD1. The J segment lost 4 bases and the V segment lost 1 base, leaving 7 bases of the junction unmatched. Looked up from germline, CDR1 is MNHEY and CDR2 is SMNVEV (reference sequence). This CDR3 has 16 amino acids. CDR3 bases: TGTGCCAGCAGTTTATGGGGGACAGGGACGGGCTATGGCTACACCTTC. Protein sequence: CASSLWGTGTGYGYTF.

Written as DNA, the CDR3 is TGCAGCGTTGGGGCGGGCCAAGAGACCCAGTACTTC. Translated, it gives CSVGAGQETQYF. The chain has TRBV29-1 and TRBJ2-5, with D tentatively TRBD2 (5 bases). From germline, CDR1 is SQVTM and CDR2 ANQGSEA. CDR3 length equals 12 residues. The germline V and J ends were trimmed by 4 bases and 1 base, with 7 bases remaining between them.

The gene calls are TRBV7-8 and TRBJ2-5; maybe TRBD2 (6 bases). Trimming took 1 base from V and 1 from J, leaving 13 bases between them. The CDR3 has 16 residues. Germline values: CDR1 SGHVS, CDR2 FQNEAQ. This chain's CDR3 is CASSLGLTRGQETQYF. The CDR3, as DNA: TGTGCCAGCAGCTTAGGATTGACTAGGGGCCAAGAGACCCAGTACTTC.

This chain joins TRBV6-1 and TRBJ1-5, with 8 nucleotides matching TRBD1. The CDR3 totals 17 residues. Trimming removed 3 bases from V and 4 bases from J; junction bases left unmatched: 11. CDR1 is MNHNS and CDR2 is SASEGT in the germline V gene. The DNA for the CDR3 is TGTGCCAGCAGTGAGGGACCGGGACAGGTTGCGAATCAGCCCCAGCATTTT. This codes for CASSEGPGQVANQPQHF.

The chain uses TRBV6-1 and TRBJ1-5, with no clear D. The length of the CDR3 is 14 residues. V lost 3 bases to trimming and J lost 0 bases, with 6 bases between them. Germline V lookup: CDR1 MNHNS, CDR2 SASEGT. CDR3 nucleotides: TGTGCCAGCAGTGAGGGATATAGCAATCAGCCCCAGCATTTT. It encodes CASSEGYSNQPQHF.

The chain's CDR3 is CASSLATGVNTEAFF. CDR3 nucleotides: TGTGCCAGCAGCTTAGCAACGGGGGTTAACACTGAAGCTTTCTTT. The chain has TRBV7-6 and TRBJ1-1; TRBD1 might be the D (5 bases). This CDR3 region has 15 residues. V was cut by 0 bases and J by 2 bases, with 10 bases left in between. Germline V gene data show CDR1 as SGHVS and CDR2 as FNYEAQ.

In its sample, this clone was seen once. The DNA of the CDR3 is TGTGCCAGCAGCAAATCAGCCGGGGAGCTGTTTTTT. This sequence encodes CASSKSAGELFF. The chain combines TRBV21-1 with TRBJ2-2; the DNA was not used to check the table's D call, TRBD1. TRBV21-1 is reported as a pseudogene. The CDR3 consists of 12 residues.

This clone was recorded a few times. The chain uses TRBV5-4 and TRBJ2-1, with 12 bases identical to TRBD1. CDR3 size: 14 residues. V was clipped by 3 bases and J by 7 bases; unmatched bases: 2. Germline V gene sequence: CDR1 SGHNT, CDR2 YYREEE (reference sequence). CDR3 bases: TGTGCCAGCAGCTGGGACAGGGGGCTGAATGAGCAGTTCTTC. Translated: CASSWDRGLNEQFF. Looking up the rest from reference TRBV5-4 and TRBJ2-1 gives the full variable domain: ETGVTQSPTHLIKTRGQQVTLRCSSQSGHNTVSWYQQALGQGPQFIFQYYREEENGRGNFPPRFSGLQFPNYSSELNVNALELDDSALYLCASSWDRGLNEQFFGPGTRLTVL.

This chain joins TRBV2 and TRBJ2-2; D is ambiguous. V was pared by 5 bases and J by 6 bases, with 13 bases between. The CDR3 has 14 residues. Germline V gives CDR1 SNHLY, CDR2 FYNNEI. CDR3 DNA: TGTGCCAGCAGTTATCTACACGAGGCCGGGGAGCTGTTTTTT. This gives the protein CASSYLHEAGELFF.

The chain recombines TRBV7-8 with TRBJ1-1; D not resolved. This CDR3 region has 12 residues. In germline, CDR1 is SGHVS, CDR2 FQNEAQ. V dropped 0 bases and J dropped 7 bases, with 6 bases sitting between them. The CDR3 sequence: CASSLAWDEAFF. The CDR3 DNA is TGTGCCAGCAGCTTAGCCTGGGATGAAGCTTTCTTT.

This clone appeared a few times. V usage is TRBV10-1 and J usage is TRBJ2-7; D not certain. The CDR3 runs to 15 residues. Looked up from germline, CDR1 is WNHNN and CDR2 is SYGVQD (reference sequence). Trimming shortened V by 2 bases and J by 4 bases, and 15 bases separated the two germline ends. DNA of the CDR3: TGCGCCAGCAGTGAGGGCGGCCCTGGGTCGTACGAGCAGTACTTC. Translated: CASSEGGPGSYEQYF.

J is TRBJ1-1 and V is TRBV7-2; weak D call: TRBD1 (6 bases). The germline gives CDR1 SGHTA, CDR2 FQGNSA. The CDR3 spans 15 residues. Trimming removed 1 base at V and 9 bases at J, with 18 bases between. The CDR3 nucleotides are TGTGCCAGCAGCTTAGAGACCCTGACAGGAACTAAAGCTTTCTTT. It specifies CASSLETLTGTKAFF.

This rearrangement joins TRBV7-7 to TRBJ2-5, with a weak D call TRBD1 (6 bases). Between the trimmed V and J ends, which lost 3 bases and 5 bases, there was a span of 10 bases. CDR1 is SSHAT and CDR2 is FNYEAQ in the germline V gene (reference sequence). This CDR3 is 13 amino acids long. CDR3 nucleotides: TGTGCCAGCAGCTTGGGGGCCGAGGAGACCCAGTACTTC. Translated, it gives CASSLGAEETQYF.

The chain uses TRBV10-3 and TRBJ2-5; TRBD2 is a possible D gene (5 bases). The ends were cut back, 3 bases at V and 7 bases at J, with 15 bases in the middle. Germline lookup yields CDR1 ENHRY and CDR2 SYGVKD. The CDR3 extends over 14 amino acids. The chain's CDR3 is CAISEGLLSATQYF. For the CDR3, the DNA is TGTGCCATCAGTGAAGGGCTCCTTAGCGCGACCCAGTACTTC.

This sequence joins TRBV4-1 and TRBJ2-1; D remains unclear. Deletions cut 1 base from V and 5 bases from J, with 6 bases between. Germline loops: CDR1 MGHRA, CDR2 YSYEKL. CDR3 length: 13 amino acids. This CDR3 reads CASSQGPHNEQFF. Written as DNA, the CDR3 is TGCGCCAGCAGCCAAGGGCCCCACAATGAGCAGTTCTTC.

J is TRBJ2-1 and V is TRBV18; D tentatively fits TRBD1 or TRBD2 (7 bases each). CDR1 and CDR2 (germline): KGHSH, LQKENI. Trimming shortened V by 3 bases and J by 6 bases, and 21 bases separated the two germline ends. The CDR3 extends over 17 amino acids. The CDR3 loop reads CASSPPQRGREFNEQFF. CDR3 nucleotides: TGTGCCAGCTCACCCCCCCAGAGGGGGCGGGAGTTCAATGAGCAGTTCTTC.

The chain combines TRBV7-7 with TRBJ2-5; TRBD2 aligns across 9 bases. Germline CDR1 and CDR2: SSHAT and FNYEAQ (reference sequence). V gave up 5 bases and J gave up 3 bases; unmatched junction bases: 7. This CDR3 contains 15 residues. The CDR3, as DNA: TGTGCCAGCAGCCCATCCGGCGGGGGGGAAGAGACCCAGTACTTC. This encodes CASSPSGGGEETQYF.

The rearrangement links TRBV2 to TRBJ2-1; D is unclear. This CDR3 region has 13 residues. The V gene's germline CDR1 is SNHLY and CDR2 FYNNEI. Written as DNA, the CDR3 is TGTTCCCCCCGAAGGGATTACTACAATGAGCAGTTCTTC. It translates to CSPRRDYYNEQFF. Full variable domain (outside the CDR3, taken from reference TRBV2 and TRBJ2-1): EPEVTQTPSHQVTQMGQEVILRCVPISNHLYFYWYRQILGQKVEFLVSFYNNEISEKSEIFDDQFSVERPDGSNFTLKIRSTKLEDSAMYFCSPRRDYYNEQFFGPGTRLTVL.

This clone was counted between two and nine times. J is TRBJ2-3 and V is TRBV7-9, with a tentative D call TRBD1 (6 bases). The CDR3 spans 16 residues. Per the germline V gene, CDR1 is SEHNR and CDR2 is FQNEAQ (reference sequence). Trimming stripped 5 bases from V and 0 bases from J, with 15 bases between. The CDR3: CASSLGQTSSTDTQYF. The CDR3, as DNA: TGTGCCAGCAGCCTTGGACAGACCTCTAGCACAGATACGCAGTATTTT. Combining the CDR3 with reference TRBV7-9 and TRBJ2-3 gives the whole variable domain DTGVSQNPRHKITKRGQNVTFRCDPISEHNRLYWYRQTLGQGPEFLTYFQNEAQLEKSRLLSDRFSAERPKGSFSTLEIQRTEQGDSAMYLCASSLGQTSSTDTQYFGPGTRLTVL.

The genes are TRBV29-1 and TRBJ2-7, with a weak D call TRBD2 (6 bases). The CDR3 is 13 amino acids. The germline V gene encodes CDR1 SQVTM and CDR2 ANQGSEA. Trimming cost V 7 bases and J 7 bases, with 20 bases left between them. The DNA of the CDR3 is TGCAGCGCCCATAGACTAGGGGCCGGGGAGCAGTACTTC. Its protein product is CSAHRLGAGEQYF.

The chain links TRBV29-1 to TRBJ2-5; 10 positions match TRBD1. Germline V gene lookup returns CDR1 SQVTM and CDR2 ANQGSEA. The CDR3 has 14 amino acids. The V and J ends lost 7 bases and 5 bases, in that order; junction bases with no gene match: 10. CDR3 residues: CSARQGARMETQYF. The CDR3 nucleotides read TGCAGCGCTCGACAGGGGGCGCGTATGGAGACCCAGTACTTC.

The chain is built from TRBV28 and TRBJ2-7; a weak D match, TRBD1 (6 bases). Trimming shortened V by 3 bases and J by 3 bases, and 24 bases separated the two germline ends. This CDR3 contains 18 residues. Per germline, CDR1 MDHEN and CDR2 SYDVKM. CDR3 in DNA: TGTGCCAGCAGTTTCCGTCCCGGACAGCCGAGCCTCTACTACGAGCAGTACTTC. This sequence encodes CASSFRPGQPSLYYEQYF.

V is TRBV27 and J is TRBJ2-5; D gene unclear. Germline assignment: CDR1 MNHEY and CDR2 SMNVEV (reference sequence). This CDR3 is 12 amino acids long. The V end lost 4 bases, the J end lost 1 base, and 4 bases lay between the germline ends. For the CDR3, the DNA is TGTGCCAGCAGTTCCACCCAAGAGACCCAGTACTTC. Protein sequence: CASSSTQETQYF.

The gene calls are TRBV5-1 and TRBJ2-5; possible D gene TRBD2, 6 bases. The length of the CDR3 is 14 residues. V lost 4 bases, J lost 1 base, and 11 bases lay in between. Germline CDR1 SGHRS, CDR2 YFSETQ. The CDR3 sequence: CASSPAGSQETQYF. The CDR3 bases are TGCGCCAGCAGCCCAGCGGGTTCCCAAGAGACCCAGTACTTC.

The chain links TRBV27 to TRBJ2-5; TRBD1 might be the D (5 bases). Trimming took off 8 bases at V and 3 bases at J, with 10 bases between the two ends. Per germline, CDR1 MNHEY and CDR2 SMNVEV (reference sequence). The CDR3 totals 12 residues. CDR3 amino acids: CASGLREETQYF. In DNA form, the CDR3 reads TGTGCCAGCGGCCTCAGGGAAGAGACCCAGTACTTC.